These 19 T cell receptor beta chains originate from one sample sequenced in a study of blood T cell repertoires in COVID-19. Repertoires were generated with immunoSEQ multiplex PCR, while TCRdb's copy carries only in-frame clones and drops some. This sample has over 100,000 clones, with over 70% found just once. Specimen: peripheral blood. Receptor source: a human donor in a cohort sampled during active or convalescent COVID-19.

The V gene is TRBV6-1, the J gene TRBJ1-5; D is possibly TRBD1 (5 bases). CDR1 is MNHNS and CDR2 is SASEGT in the germline V gene. V gave up 3 bases and J gave up 9 bases, with 15 bases separating them. This CDR3 contains 14 residues. The CDR3 protein is CASSESLQRGPQHF. CDR3 DNA sequence: TGTGCCAGCAGTGAGTCACTTCAAAGGGGGCCCCAGCATTTT.

This chain uses TRBV5-1 with TRBJ1-4; D ambiguous. CDR1 is SGHRS, CDR2 YFSETQ, per germline. The CDR3 spans 15 residues. Trimming pared 4 bases from V and 0 bases from J, leaving 10 bases between. CDR3 loop: CASSKEAATNEKLFF. CDR3 bases: TGCGCCAGCAGCAAAGAAGCCGCAACTAATGAAAAACTGTTTTTT.

The V and J genes are TRBV19 and TRBJ1-2; the match to TRBD1 covers 10 bases. V was clipped by 3 bases and J by 4 bases; unmatched bases: 2. The germline CDR1 and CDR2 sequences are LNHDA and SQIVND (reference sequence). The CDR3 consists of 14 residues. CDR3 amino acids: CASSMTGGGYGYTF. The CDR3 DNA is TGTGCCAGTAGTATGACAGGGGGCGGCTATGGCTACACCTTC.

The CDR3 sequence is CASSLGSMVYGYTF. As DNA, the CDR3 is TGTGCCAGCAGCTTGGGGAGCATGGTCTATGGCTACACCTTC. The chain uses TRBV5-4 and TRBJ1-2; D remains unclear. The V and J ends lost 0 bases and 4 bases respectively, with 10 bases between them. The CDR3 runs 14 residues. Germline CDR1 is SGHNT and CDR2 is YYREEE (reference sequence). The full variable domain, with the rest looked up from reference TRBV5-4 and TRBJ1-2, is ETGVTQSPTHLIKTRGQQVTLRCSSQSGHNTVSWYQQALGQGPQFIFQYYREEENGRGNFPPRFSGLQFPNYSSELNVNALELDDSALYLCASSLGSMVYGYTFGSGTRLTVV.

This chain connects TRBV11-3 to TRBJ2-2; weak D call: TRBD2 (5 bases). Germline values: CDR1 SGHNT, CDR2 YENEEA. Trimming removed 1 base at V and 7 bases at J, with 13 bases between. The CDR3 loop spans 15 amino acids. As DNA, the CDR3 is TGTGCCAGCAGCTTAGTAGGAGCCCGGGGCGGGGAGCTGTTTTTT. Translation: CASSLVGARGGELFF.

The sample holds one count of this clone. This rearrangement joins TRBV18 to TRBJ2-3; 9 bases line up with TRBD1. V lost 1 base to trimming and J lost 3 bases; unmatched junction nucleotides: 2. Germline CDR1 is KGHSH and CDR2 is LQKENI. This CDR3 has 15 amino acids. The CDR3 reads CASSPRDRVTDTQYF. The DNA of the CDR3 is TGTGCCAGCTCACCACGGGACAGGGTTACAGATACGCAGTATTTT.

This clone was observed once. The CDR3, as DNA: TGTGCCAGTAGTAGGGACAGGGGGCTCTATAGCAATCAGCCCCAGCATTTT. Its protein product is CASSRDRGLYSNQPQHF. V and J are TRBV19 and TRBJ1-5, with 12 bases that match TRBD1. CDR1 and CDR2 (germline): LNHDA, SQIVND (reference sequence). The V segment lost 4 bases and the J segment 0 bases; nucleotides outside the gene matches: 4. CDR3 size: 17 residues.

This chain connects TRBV4-3 to TRBJ2-1; D is perhaps TRBD2 (6 bases). The CDR3 consists of 16 residues. V was clipped by 3 bases and J by 9 bases, with 21 bases between them. Germline CDR1 LGHNA, CDR2 YSLEER. This CDR3 is CASSHITGLVIGEQFF. Written as DNA, the CDR3 is TGCGCCAGCAGCCATATTACGGGACTCGTTATCGGTGAGCAGTTCTTC.

The table lists this clone with a count of one. This chain uses TRBV29-1 with TRBJ2-1; D is unresolved. Between the trimmed V and J ends, which lost 7 bases and 12 bases, there was a span of 16 bases. CDR1 is SQVTM and CDR2 is ANQGSEA in the germline V gene. The length of the CDR3 is 11 residues. CDR3 DNA: TGCAGCGCCGTGACTCCCCCGTGGCAGTTCTTC. Its protein is CSAVTPPWQFF.

This clone was counted between two and nine times. The V gene is TRBV24-1, the J gene TRBJ1-5; 9 positions match TRBD1. Germline lookup yields CDR1 KGHDR and CDR2 SFDVKD. CDR3 length: 16 amino acids. V lost 9 bases, J lost 1 base, and 9 bases stayed unmatched. The CDR3 is CATRTQGAESNQPQHF. CDR3 sequence (DNA): TGTGCCACCCGCACACAGGGGGCTGAGAGCAATCAGCCCCAGCATTTT.

The chain combines TRBV5-5 with TRBJ1-2; 7 bases are a match to TRBD1. The CDR3 sequence is 19 residues long. Germline CDR1 and CDR2: SGHKS and YYEKEE (reference sequence). After removal of 4 bases from V and 0 bases from J, the junction contained 18 bases not matched to a gene. CDR3 bases: TGTGCCAGCAGCCCCCAACCTTTTTATACAGGGGACTCTAACTATGGCTACACCTTC. Translating gives CASSPQPFYTGDSNYGYTF.

V usage is TRBV12-3 or TRBV12-4 and J usage is TRBJ1-3; possible D gene TRBD1, 5 bases. V was trimmed by 5 bases and J by 1 base, leaving 6 bases between them. There are 13 residues in the CDR3. CDR3 protein: CASSGTSGNTIYF. CDR3 in DNA: TGTGCCAGCAGTGGGACTTCTGGAAACACCATATATTTT.

The chain uses TRBV5-8 and TRBJ2-6, with 8 nucleotides matching TRBD2. After removal of 3 bases from V and 4 bases from J, the junction contained 6 bases not matched to a gene. The CDR3 has 16 residues. Germline loops: CDR1 SGHTS, CDR2 YDEGEE. CDR3 amino acids: CASSSPGGWGANVLTF. In DNA, the CDR3 is TGTGCCAGCAGCTCCCCGGGAGGGTGGGGGGCCAACGTCCTGACTTTC. Looking up the rest from reference TRBV5-8 and TRBJ2-6 gives the full variable domain: EAGVTQSPTHLIKTRGQQATLRCSPISGHTSVYWYQQALGLGLQFLLWYDEGEERNRGNFPPRFSGRQFPNYSSELNVNALELEDSALYLCASSSPGGWGANVLTFGAGSRLTVL.

There are a few counts of this clone. This sequence joins TRBV6-5 and TRBJ1-6; D perhaps matches TRBD1 (5 bases). The length of the CDR3 is 15 residues. CDR1 MNHEY and CDR2 SVGAGI come from the germline V gene. Trimming pared 1 base from V and 3 bases from J, leaving 7 bases between. This chain's CDR3 is CASSYLQVYNSPLHF. As DNA, the CDR3 is TGTGCCAGCAGTTACTTACAGGTCTATAATTCACCCCTCCACTTT.

This chain joins TRBV5-1 and TRBJ1-3; 7 bases align to TRBD1. This CDR3 has 16 residues. The germline V gene encodes CDR1 SGHRS and CDR2 YFSETQ. J was trimmed by 1 base and V by 4 bases; bases with no gene match: 8. The CDR3 region is CASSVNMGQSGNTIYF. CDR3 sequence (DNA): TGCGCCAGCAGCGTGAACATGGGACAGTCTGGAAACACCATATATTTT.

The rearrangement uses TRBV7-9 and TRBJ1-2; 7 bases agree with TRBD1. Germline CDR1 SEHNR, CDR2 FQNEAQ (reference sequence). This CDR3 has 17 amino acids. The trim removed 5 bases at V and 0 bases at J, leaving 12 bases unmatched. The CDR3 DNA sequence: TGTGCCAGCAGCACGCGACAGGGCCCTACTACTAACTATGGCTACACCTTC. It specifies CASSTRQGPTTNYGYTF. Together with reference TRBV7-9 and TRBJ1-2, the CDR3 gives the full variable domain: DTGVSQNPRHKITKRGQNVTFRCDPISEHNRLYWYRQTLGQGPEFLTYFQNEAQLEKSRLLSDRFSAERPKGSFSTLEIQRTEQGDSAMYLCASSTRQGPTTNYGYTFGSGTRLTVV.

The V gene is TRBV5-6, the J gene TRBJ1-1, with 7 bases aligning to TRBD1. Germline V gene data show CDR1 as SGHDT and CDR2 as YYEEEE. The CDR3 has 14 amino acids. Trimming removed 5 bases from V and 4 bases from J; junction bases left unmatched: 8. The CDR3 nucleotides are TGTGCCAGCAGGCTTCGACAGGGACCCACTGAAGCTTTCTTT. Its translation: CASRLRQGPTEAFF.

This clone was seen only once. The chain has TRBV9 and TRBJ2-3; 10 bases match TRBD2. There are 15 residues in the CDR3. J was trimmed by 11 bases and V by 1 base; bases with no gene match: 10. The V gene's germline CDR1 is SGDLS and CDR2 YYNGEE. The CDR3 nucleotides are TGTGCCAGCAGCGTATTCGAAGCGGGGGGGCATGGGCAGTATTTT. Translation gives CASSVFEAGGHGQYF. The whole variable domain, remainder taken from reference TRBV9 and TRBJ2-3, is DSGVTQTPKHLITATGQRVTLRCSPRSGDLSVYWYQQSLDQGLQFLIQYYNGEERAKGNILERFSAQQFPDLHSELNLSSLELGDSALYFCASSVFEAGGHGQYFGPGTRLTVL.

This clone was found a few times. This chain joins TRBV11-3 and TRBJ2-2, with a tentative D call TRBD1 (6 bases). The V and J ends lost 2 bases and 1 base respectively, with 23 bases between them. This CDR3 spans 20 amino acids. CDR1 and CDR2 (germline): SGHNT, YENEEA. For the CDR3, the DNA is TGTGCCAGCAGCTTAAATCTTATGGGGGCCGGCCAGGGGAACACCGGGGAGCTGTTTTTT. Protein sequence: CASSLNLMGAGQGNTGELFF.